Listed below are T cell receptor beta chains from one sample, sequenced in a study of shared clonotypes between healthy human individuals. The protocol was immunoSEQ multiplex PCR, while the TCRdb copy is restricted to in-frame clones and leaves out a portion. The sample consists of around 1,900,000 clones, 93% of them appearing once. Sequencing used naive CD8+ T cells from PBMCs. The receptors shown here come from a man younger than 35 in good health. Some clones in this sample may be carry-over from other donors' samples. CDR3s include the opening cysteine and the closing phenylalanine or tryptophan. A D gene is named only where the DNA matches it firmly. Some rows mark clone size as missing; the rest say once, few, many or name a class of expanded clone.

D gene	clone size	J gene	V gene	CDR3 DNA	CDR3 protein
TRBD1	NA	TRBJ2-7	TRBV29-1	TGCAGCACAACGACAGGGACCTACGAGCAGTACTTC	CSTTTGTYEQYF
NA	NA	TRBJ1-2	TRBV10-1	TGCGCCAGCAGCCGGACAAGAGGCTACACCTTC	CASSRTRGYTF
TRBD1	NA	TRBJ2-7	TRBV27	TGTGCCAGCAGTCGCATAGGGACAGAGTATTTTTACGAGCAGTACTTC	CASSRIGTEYFYEQYF
NA	NA	TRBJ1-1	TRBV5-1	TGCGCCAGCACCCCGACGGGGGGCTGGAACACTGAAGCTTTCTTT	CASTPTGGWNTEAFF
NA	NA	TRBJ2-7	TRBV14	TGTGCCAGCAGCCAAGATCGCCAGCCCTACGAGCAGTACTTC	CASSQDRQPYEQYF
NA	NA	TRBJ1-2	TRBV28	TGTGCCAGCACATTCCGGGTTTATGGCTATGGCTACACCTTC	CASTFRVYGYGYTF
NA	few	TRBJ2-2	TRBV29-1	TGCAGCGTTGATTTGGTGGCGAGCGAAACCGGGGAGCTGTTTTTT	CSVDLVASETGELFF
NA	NA	TRBJ2-7	TRBV21-1	TGTGCCAGCAGCAAAACCCTCGAGATTAGGCGGACCTACGAGCAGTACTTC	CASSKTLEIRRTYEQYF
NA	NA	TRBJ1-5	TRBV14	TGTGCCAGCAGCCCGGCTGCGGTTGGCCAGCCCCAGCATTTT	CASSPAAVGQPQHF
NA	NA	TRBJ2-1	TRBV4-1	TGCGCCAGCAGCCAACTCAGGGGTCCCGCCTACAATGAGCAGTTCTTC	CASSQLRGPAYNEQFF
TRBD1	NA	TRBJ1-4	TRBV28	TGTGCCAGCAGCCTACACAGGGGGAATGAAAAACTGTTTTTT	CASSLHRGNEKLFF
TRBD2	NA	TRBJ2-2	TRBV19	TGTGCCAGTAGTAGGCTAGCGGGTTCATCCGGGGAGCTGTTTTTT	CASSRLAGSSGELFF
NA	NA	TRBJ2-1	TRBV9	TGTGCCAGCAATCGGCTCGGGGGCTCCTACAATGAGCAGTTCTTC	CASNRLGGSYNEQFF
NA	once	TRBJ2-7	TRBV6-1	TGTGCCAGCAGTGAAGAGGAAGGGGTTAGGTACGAGCAGTACTTC	CASSEEEGVRYEQYF
TRBD2	NA	TRBJ2-7	TRBV5-8	TGTGCCAGCAGCCCCGGGGGGGGCAGCCTCTACGAGCAGTACTTC	CASSPGGGSLYEQYF
TRBD1	NA	TRBJ1-5	TRBV9	TGTGCCAGCAGCGTAGGGACAGGGTTCGGTCAGCCCCAGCATTTT	CASSVGTGFGQPQHF
NA	NA	TRBJ1-1	TRBV7-2	TGTGCCAGCACCCTTAATCCGGGGCTGATATTGAACACTGAAGCTTTCTTT	CASTLNPGLILNTEAFF
NA	few	TRBJ2-7	TRBV7-9	TGTGCCAGCAGCTCATGGGGGACTCCTCAGGGGGAGCAGTACTTC	CASSSWGTPQGEQYF
NA	NA	TRBJ1-1	TRBV4-2	TGTGCCAGCAGCCCTAAGATCGGGGCACAGAACACTGAAGCTTTCTTT	CASSPKIGAQNTEAFF
NA	once	TRBJ2-4	TRBV7-9	TGTGCCAGCAGCTTGGGCGGGCTAGCCAAAAACATTCAGTACTTC	CASSLGGLAKNIQYF
NA	NA	TRBJ1-2	TRBV15	TGTGCCACCAGCAGAGACGACCTGGATTCCAGGGGCGGCTATGGCTACACCTTC	CATSRDDLDSRGGYGYTF
TRBD2	NA	TRBJ2-5	TRBV6-6	TGTGCTACGCAGCGGGAGTTTGGGGAGACCCAGTACTTC	CATQREFGETQYF
TRBD1	NA	TRBJ1-5	TRBV19	TGTGCCAGCCAAGGGGACAGCTTTTATCAGCCCCAGCATTTT	CASQGDSFYQPQHF
NA	NA	TRBJ2-2	TRBV9	TGTGCCAGCAGCCCTAGGAGGGGAACCGGGGAGCTGTTTTTT	CASSPRRGTGELFF
NA	once	TRBJ1-1	TRBV11-3	TGTGCCAGCAGCCAGGCGGGGGCCGCTGAAGCTTTCTTT	CASSQAGAAEAFF
NA	NA	TRBJ2-7	TRBV9	TGTGCCAGCAGCGAAAGTCCTGGCTACGAGCAGTACTTC	CASSESPGYEQYF
NA	NA	TRBJ2-5	TRBV6-5	TGTGCCAGCGGGCAGACCTACTCTCCGGAGGCCCAGTACTTC	CASGQTYSPEAQYF
NA	NA	TRBJ2-1	TRBV25-1	TGTGCCAGCAGTCACAGTAGTTGGGGAAATGAGCAGTTCTTC	CASSHSSWGNEQFF
TRBD2	NA	TRBJ2-7	TRBV15	TGTGCCACCAGCAGAGATCGGGTGAGACTAGCGGGAGGGCCGACTTACGAGCAGTACTTC	CATSRDRVRLAGGPTYEQYF
TRBD2	NA	TRBJ2-1	TRBV19	TGTGCCAGTAGTATTAGCGGGAGGGCCAACAATGAGCAGTTCTTC	CASSISGRANNEQFF
NA	NA	TRBJ1-4	TRBV27	TGTGCCAGCAGTTCAATCGGACAGTACGAAAAACTGTTTTTT	CASSSIGQYEKLFF
NA	NA	TRBJ2-1	TRBV20-1	TGCAGTGCTAGGGATATTGATGAGCAGTTCTTC	CSARDIDEQFF
TRBD1	NA	TRBJ1-1	TRBV7-9	TGTGCCAGCAGCTTCAAGAGGGACAGGAGAAACACTGAAGCTTTCTTT	CASSFKRDRRNTEAFF
NA	once	TRBJ1-4	TRBV4-1	TGCGCCAGCAGCCAAGTCGGGGGAGAAAAACTGTTTTTT	CASSQVGGEKLFF
NA	NA	TRBJ2-1	TRBV7-3	TGTGCCAGCAGCTTAACGAGGGGAGCGCCGCAGTTCTTC	CASSLTRGAPQFF
TRBD2	NA	TRBJ2-7	TRBV5-8	TGTGCCAGCAGCTTGACTAGCGGGAGGCTGGAGCAGTACTTC	CASSLTSGRLEQYF
TRBD1	few	TRBJ1-5	TRBV27	TGTGCCAGCAGTTTATCGACAGGGGATAGCAATCAGCCCCAGCATTTT	CASSLSTGDSNQPQHF
NA	NA	TRBJ2-2	TRBV7-9	TGTGCCAGCAGCCCCTCGGAGACCGGGGAGCTGTTTTTT	CASSPSETGELFF
NA	NA	TRBJ2-2	TRBV27	TGTGCCACCACGGACCTAGTCGGTGGGCTAGGCACCGGGGAGCTGTTTTTT	CATTDLVGGLGTGELFF
TRBD2	NA	TRBJ2-1	TRBV7-3	TGTGCCAGCAGCTCCCTAGCGGGAGTAGCCAATGAGCAGTTCTTC	CASSSLAGVANEQFF
NA	NA	TRBJ2-1	TRBV28	TGTGCCAGCAGTCTTCAGGCCTACAATGAGCAGTTCTTC	CASSLQAYNEQFF
NA	NA	TRBJ2-1	TRBV7-9	TGTGCCAGCAGCCCTAAGGCGCCAGGGAACTACAATGAGCAGTTCTTC	CASSPKAPGNYNEQFF
NA	NA	TRBJ2-1	TRBV7-9	TGTGCCAGCAGCTTACTGGGGGCTTACAATGAGCAGTTCTTC	CASSLLGAYNEQFF
TRBD1	NA	TRBJ2-1	TRBV2	TGTGCCAGCAGTGAAAGCCCAGGGGGCCACAATGAGCAGTTCTTC	CASSESPGGHNEQFF
NA	NA	TRBJ2-4	TRBV2	TGTGCCAGCAGTGAAGCGATACCACTCGTTGGCAAAAACATTCAGTACTTC	CASSEAIPLVGKNIQYF
NA	NA	TRBJ2-7	TRBV21-1	TGTGCCAGCAGGAATAGGACGGACCCTAGCTCCTACGAGCAGTACTTC	CASRNRTDPSSYEQYF
NA	NA	TRBJ2-3	TRBV6-1	TGTGCCAGCAGTGAAGGGCCCACAAACGTATATACGCAGTATTTT	CASSEGPTNVYTQYF
TRBD2	NA	TRBJ2-1	TRBV7-8	TGTGCCAGCAGCTTGGCGCTAGCGGGAGGGCCTGTGGGTATCGATGAGCAGTTCTTC	CASSLALAGGPVGIDEQFF
TRBD2	NA	TRBJ2-3	TRBV9	TGTGCCAGCAGCCCGCGGAGACTAGCGGGAGGTGATACGCAGTATTTT	CASSPRRLAGGDTQYF
NA	NA	TRBJ2-2	TRBV5-6	TGTGCCAGCAGCTTGAGTGGGACCCTAGACGGGGAGCTGTTTTTT	CASSLSGTLDGELFF
NA	NA	TRBJ2-1	TRBV6-6	TGTGCCAGCAGTTCAACATACGGTAATGAGCAGTTCTTC	CASSSTYGNEQFF
NA	NA	TRBJ1-1	TRBV11-2	TGTGCCAGCAGCTTAGTGTTGGGGGCCGCTGAAGCTTTCTTT	CASSLVLGAAEAFF
TRBD1	NA	TRBJ2-7	TRBV19	TGTGCCAGTAGTCCCACAGGGGGCGGCTACGAGCAGTACTTC	CASSPTGGGYEQYF
NA	NA	TRBJ1-2	TRBV6-5	TGTGCCAGCAGTTACTCGGGACCCCGAGGCGACTATGGCTACACCTTC	CASSYSGPRGDYGYTF
TRBD2	NA	TRBJ2-3	TRBV27	TGTGCCAGCAGCCCCCCGGGAGGGCTCACAGATACGCAGTATTTT	CASSPPGGLTDTQYF
NA	NA	TRBJ1-1	TRBV7-9	TGTGCCAGCAGCTCGATTGAAGCTTTCTTT	CASSSIEAFF
NA	NA	TRBJ2-5	TRBV11-2	TGTGCCAGCAGCTCGCGCATAGAGGGGGACCTGGGGACCCAGTACTTC	CASSSRIEGDLGTQYF